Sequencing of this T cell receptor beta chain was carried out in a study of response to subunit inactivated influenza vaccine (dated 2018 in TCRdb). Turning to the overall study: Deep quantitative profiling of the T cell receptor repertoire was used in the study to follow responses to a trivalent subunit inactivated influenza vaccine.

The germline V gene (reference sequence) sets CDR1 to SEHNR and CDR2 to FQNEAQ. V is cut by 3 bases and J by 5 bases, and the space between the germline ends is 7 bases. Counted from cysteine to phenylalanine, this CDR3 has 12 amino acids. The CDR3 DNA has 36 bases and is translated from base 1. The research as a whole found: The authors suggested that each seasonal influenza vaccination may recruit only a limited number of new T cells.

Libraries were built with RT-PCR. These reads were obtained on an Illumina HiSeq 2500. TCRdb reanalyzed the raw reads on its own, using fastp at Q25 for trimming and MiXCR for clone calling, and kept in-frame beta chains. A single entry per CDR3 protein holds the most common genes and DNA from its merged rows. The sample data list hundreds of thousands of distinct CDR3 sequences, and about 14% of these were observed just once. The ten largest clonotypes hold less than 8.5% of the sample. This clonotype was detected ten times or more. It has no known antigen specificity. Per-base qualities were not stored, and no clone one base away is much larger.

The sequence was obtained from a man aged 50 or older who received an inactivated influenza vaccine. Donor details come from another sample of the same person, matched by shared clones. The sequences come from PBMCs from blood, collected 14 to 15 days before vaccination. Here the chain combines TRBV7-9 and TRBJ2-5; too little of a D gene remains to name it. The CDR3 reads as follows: CASSFPVETQYF. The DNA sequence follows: TGTGCCAGCAGCTTTCCAGTGGAGACCCAGTACTTC. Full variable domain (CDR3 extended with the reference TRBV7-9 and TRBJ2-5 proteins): DTGVSQNPRHKITKRGQNVTFRCDPISEHNRLYWYRQTLGQGPEFLTYFQNEAQLEKSRLLSDRFSAERPKGSFSTLEIQRTEQGDSAMYLCASSFPVETQYFGPGTRLLVL.